The 10 T cell receptor beta chains below were found in one sample sequenced in a study of OX40 agonist ivuxolimab in advanced cancers. Produced via immunoSEQ multiplex PCR; TCRdb's table is partial and in-frame only. The sample contains 50,000 to 60,000 clones, 82% of which appear only once. The starting material was CD4+ or CD8+ T cells sorted from blood, obtained in a trial of the OX40 agonist ivuxolimab. The source is an adult with an advanced solid tumor such as melanoma, head and neck, liver or kidney cancer.

CDR3 DNA: TGCAGCGTTGTGGCTAGCGGGAGCCCAGATACGCAGTATTTT. Encoded protein: CSVVASGSPDTQYF. V is TRBV29-1 and J is TRBJ2-3, with TRBD2 matching 10 bases. Looked up from germline, CDR1 is SQVTM and CDR2 is ANQGSEA. The V gene end was trimmed by 4 bases and the J gene end by 4 bases; junction bases not matched to a gene: 5. This CDR3 is built from 14 residues.

The CDR3 DNA is TGCGCCAGCAGCCAAGATATAAGGAGCAATCAGCCCCAGCATTTT. Translation: CASSQDIRSNQPQHF. V is TRBV4-1 and J is TRBJ1-5; the D is unclear. Per the germline V gene, CDR1 is MGHRA and CDR2 is YSYEKL. This CDR3 comprises 15 residues. Trimming removed 0 bases at V and 1 base at J, with 7 bases between.

The CDR3 DNA sequence: TGCAGCGGCGGACAGGGAAACTTGAGGGCTTTCTTT. Its translation: CSGGQGNLRAFF. The chain combines TRBV29-1 with TRBJ1-1; 8 bases fit TRBD1. The CDR3 contains 12 residues. Trimming cost V 7 bases and J 11 bases; bases outside gene matches: 12. The germline CDR1 and CDR2 sequences are SQVTM and ANQGSEA.

V gene TRBV14 combines with J gene TRBJ1-2, with D uncertain. This CDR3 region has 15 residues. CDR1 and CDR2 (germline): SGHDN, FVKESK. Trimming shortened V by 0 bases and J by 3 bases, and 11 bases separated the two germline ends. Written as DNA, the CDR3 is TGTGCCAGCAGCCAAGACCCCGGACGGTACTATGGCTACACCTTC. Its translation: CASSQDPGRYYGYTF.

This clone was seen just once. This rearrangement joins TRBV4-3 to TRBJ2-6; a weak D match, TRBD1 (6 bases). This CDR3 is 16 amino acids long. The germline CDR1 and CDR2 sequences are LGHNA and YSLEER. Between the trimmed V and J ends, which lost 0 bases and 2 bases, there was a span of 8 bases. The CDR3 sequence is CASSQEQGAGANVLTF. CDR3 bases: TGCGCCAGCAGCCAAGAACAGGGAGCTGGGGCCAACGTCCTGACTTTC.

The chain's CDR3 is CASSLKGEEDGYTF. In DNA form, the CDR3 reads TGTGCCAGCAGCTTAAAGGGGGAAGAGGATGGCTACACCTTC. The V and J genes are TRBV13 and TRBJ1-2, with a weak D call TRBD1 (6 bases). The CDR3 is 14 residues long. Trimming took off 2 bases at V and 6 bases at J, with 13 bases between the two ends. Germline V gene lookup returns CDR1 PRHDT and CDR2 FYEKMQ (reference sequence).

This clone was picked up a small number of times. The chain is built from TRBV28 and TRBJ2-7; a possible D gene is TRBD1 (5 bases). The CDR3 loop spans 12 amino acids. Between the trimmed V and J ends, which lost 4 bases and 5 bases, there was a span of 9 bases. CDR1 is MDHEN, CDR2 SYDVKM, per germline. CDR3 loop: CASSSGYHEQYF. CDR3 in DNA: TGTGCCAGCAGTTCAGGGTACCACGAGCAGTACTTC.

This clone has a handful of counts. The chain links TRBV2 to TRBJ1-1; D is uncertain. The length of the CDR3 is 13 residues. Trimming removed 5 bases at V and 1 base at J, with 8 bases between. Germline lookup yields CDR1 SNHLY and CDR2 FYNNEI. The CDR3 DNA is TGTGCCAGCAGTCCTAGTCAGAACACTGAAGCTTTCTTT. It encodes CASSPSQNTEAFF.

The chain employs TRBV7-2 and TRBJ1-3; D unresolved. This CDR3 spans 16 amino acids. Germline V gene data show CDR1 as SGHTA and CDR2 as FQGNSA. Trimming took 5 bases from V and 2 from J, leaving 16 bases between them. The CDR3 is CASSRTEGFTGNTIYF. DNA of the CDR3: TGTGCCAGCAGCCGGACCGAGGGATTTACTGGAAACACCATATATTTT. The entire variable domain, with the rest obtained from reference TRBV7-2 and TRBJ1-3, is as follows: GAGVSQSPSNKVTEKGKDVELRCDPISGHTALYWYRQSLGQGLEFLIYFQGNSAPDKSGLPSDRFSAERTGGSVSTLTIQRTQQEDSAVYLCASSRTEGFTGNTIYFGEGSWLTVV.

The gene calls are TRBV5-4 and TRBJ1-4; 9 nucleotides line up with TRBD1. Germline V gives CDR1 SGHNT, CDR2 YYREEE (reference sequence). The CDR3 has 17 amino acids. V dropped 4 bases and J dropped 8; count of bases not matched to a gene: 15. The CDR3, as DNA: TGTGCCAGCAGCCCGTCCCGGGACAGGGCCGGTAACGAAAAACTGTTTTTT. It is translated as CASSPSRDRAGNEKLFF.